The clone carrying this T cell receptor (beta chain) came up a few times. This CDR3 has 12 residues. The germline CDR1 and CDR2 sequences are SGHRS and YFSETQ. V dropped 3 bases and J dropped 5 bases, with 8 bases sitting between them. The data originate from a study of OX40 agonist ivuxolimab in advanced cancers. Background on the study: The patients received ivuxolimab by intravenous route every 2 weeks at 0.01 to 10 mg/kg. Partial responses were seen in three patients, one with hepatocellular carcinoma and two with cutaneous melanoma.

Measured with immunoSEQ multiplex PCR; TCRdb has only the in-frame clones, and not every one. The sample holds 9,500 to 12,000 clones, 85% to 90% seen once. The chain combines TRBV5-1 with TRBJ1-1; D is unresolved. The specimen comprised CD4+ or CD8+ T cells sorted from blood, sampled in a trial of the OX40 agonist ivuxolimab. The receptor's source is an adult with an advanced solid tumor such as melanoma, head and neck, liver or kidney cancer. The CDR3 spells CASSSHGTEAFF. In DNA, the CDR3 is TGCGCCAGCAGCTCCCACGGGACTGAAGCTTTCTTT.